Following are 17 T cell receptor beta chains from one sample sequenced in a study of blood T cell repertoires in COVID-19. Generated by immunoSEQ multiplex PCR, the TCRdb table keeps only in-frame clones and is missing some. Of hundreds of thousands of clones listed, 80% to 90% are singletons. What was sequenced was peripheral blood. The receptors derive from a woman in her 70s with COVID-19, enrolled during active disease.

The gene calls are TRBV7-8 and TRBJ2-5; 9 nucleotides line up with TRBD2. Germline V gives CDR1 SGHVS, CDR2 FQNEAQ. The trim removed 5 bases at V and 4 bases at J, leaving 14 bases unmatched. The CDR3 sequence is 17 residues long. In nucleotides, the CDR3 is TGTGCCAGCAGCCGCGCGACTTGGGCGGGGGGGCTAGAGACCCAGTACTTC. Translated, it gives CASSRATWAGGLETQYF. The whole variable domain, remainder taken from reference TRBV7-8 and TRBJ2-5, is GAGVSQSPRYKVAKRGQDVALRCDPISGHVSLFWYQQALGQGPEFLTYFQNEAQLDKSGLPSDRFFAERPEGSVSTLKIQRTQQEDSAVYLCASSRATWAGGLETQYFGPGTRLLVL.

This chain connects TRBV10-1 to TRBJ1-2; D not resolved. The CDR3 is 13 amino acids. V lost 2 bases, J lost 6 bases, and 10 bases lay in between. Germline CDR1 WNHNN, CDR2 SYGVQD (reference sequence). In DNA, the CDR3 is TGCGCCAGCAGTGAGGGGAGTGGGGATGGCTACACCTTC. Translated: CASSEGSGDGYTF.

This clone appeared a few times. The chain couples TRBV7-2 to TRBJ1-3; D gene ambiguous. Per the germline V gene, CDR1 is SGHTA and CDR2 is FQGNSA. Trimming cost V 1 base and J 0 bases, with 4 bases left between them. The CDR3 runs to 14 residues. CDR3 nucleotides: TGTGCCAGCAGCTTAGTAAACTCTGGAAACACCATATATTTT. Translation gives CASSLVNSGNTIYF.

The chain combines TRBV4-3 with TRBJ2-5; D not certain. Trimming took off 1 base at V and 1 base at J, with 7 bases between the two ends. In germline, CDR1 is LGHNA, CDR2 YSLEER. This CDR3 spans 14 amino acids. For the CDR3, the DNA is TGCGCCAGCAGCCAAGGGGCGTCCCAAGAGACCCAGTACTTC. This translates into CASSQGASQETQYF.

The rearrangement uses TRBV2 and TRBJ1-6; 8 nucleotides line up with TRBD1. CDR1 is SNHLY, CDR2 FYNNEI, per germline. This CDR3 is 15 amino acids long. V lost 1 base, J lost 10 bases, and 6 bases stayed unmatched. The CDR3 protein is CASSEDGQGRSPLHF. The CDR3 DNA follows: TGTGCCAGCAGTGAAGACGGACAGGGAAGGTCACCCCTCCACTTT.

This clone appeared a few times. The chain is built from TRBV6-5 and TRBJ2-7; 8 bases map to TRBD2. J lost 0 bases, V lost 6 bases, and 7 bases had no gene match. The CDR3 has 15 residues. Germline CDR1 is MNHEY and CDR2 is SVGAGI. CDR3 sequence: CASRRGGPGSYEQYF. The CDR3 nucleotides are TGTGCCAGCAGGCGCGGGGGGCCTGGCTCCTACGAGCAGTACTTC.

CDR3 region: CASSRTGGAGTEAFF. The CDR3 DNA follows: TGTGCCAGTAGTAGGACAGGGGGCGCGGGCACTGAAGCTTTCTTT. The gene calls are TRBV19 and TRBJ1-1; 11 bases are a match to TRBD1. Trimming removed 4 bases from V and 4 bases from J; junction bases left unmatched: 5. The V gene's germline CDR1 is LNHDA and CDR2 SQIVND (reference sequence). CDR3 length equals 15 residues.

This chain uses TRBV7-8 with TRBJ2-5; 7 positions agree with TRBD2. V shed 6 bases and J 1 base; nucleotides not matched to a gene: 5. Germline values: CDR1 SGHVS, CDR2 FQNEAQ. There are 14 residues in the CDR3. CDR3 coding DNA: TGTGCCAGCAGGGGACTATCTTCCCAAGAGACCCAGTACTTC. This encodes CASRGLSSQETQYF.

This clone appeared once. The CDR3 is CSASSPGEGYTF. CDR3 DNA: TGCAGTGCTAGTTCTCCAGGGGAAGGCTACACCTTC. The gene calls are TRBV20-1 and TRBJ1-2, with D perhaps TRBD1 (6 bases). CDR1 is DFQATT, CDR2 SNEGSKA, per germline (reference sequence). The V end lost 3 bases, the J end lost 8 bases, and 13 bases lay between the germline ends. The CDR3 length is 12 residues.

This clone was counted only a few times. This chain connects TRBV7-9 to TRBJ1-2, with TRBD1 identical over 7 bases. The CDR3 is made up of 16 amino acids. The junction had 8 bases not matched to a gene; V was cut back by 1 base and J by 3 bases. Germline-derived CDR1 and CDR2 are SEHNR and FQNEAQ (reference sequence). The CDR3 sequence: CASSLVGFQGDYGYTF. As DNA, the CDR3 is TGTGCCAGCAGCTTAGTAGGTTTCCAGGGGGACTATGGCTACACCTTC.

Points on this clone: The missing conserved phenylalanine or tryptophan at the end of this CDR3 makes a read error likely. V and J are TRBV6-5 and TRBJ1-1; tentative D call: TRBD1 (6 bases). The CDR3 has 14 amino acids. Per germline, CDR1 MNHEY and CDR2 SVGAGI. V was shortened by 6 bases and J by 1 base, with 12 bases between the two germline ends. CDR3: CASRWGHPNTEAFL. Here the CDR3 DNA reads TGTGCCAGCAGGTGGGGACACCCGAACACTGAAGCTTTCCTT.

This clone was picked up one time. The rearrangement uses TRBV3-1 (or the pseudogene TRBV3-2) and TRBJ2-5; 7 positions agree with TRBD2. The CDR3 consists of 15 residues. Germline assignment: CDR1 LGHDT and CDR2 YNNKEL (reference sequence). J was trimmed by 0 bases and V by 5 bases; bases with no gene match: 6. The CDR3 DNA is TGTGCCAGCAGCTCCTCCGGGACTAACCAAGAGACCCAGTACTTC. Translation gives CASSSSGTNQETQYF.

This clone was seen many times. The chain couples TRBV4-3 to TRBJ1-2; tentatively, D is TRBD1 (5 bases). The V and J ends lost 1 base and 1 base respectively, with 10 bases between them. CDR1 is LGHNA, CDR2 YSLEER, per germline. This CDR3 has 15 residues. The CDR3 DNA sequence: TGCGCCAGCAGCCAAGCCGACAGAGTTAACTATGGCTACACCTTC. The encoded protein is CASSQADRVNYGYTF.

The chain is built from TRBV19 and TRBJ1-1, with D perhaps matching TRBD1 (5 bases). This CDR3 has 13 amino acids. V was trimmed by 7 bases and J by 1 base, leaving 10 bases between them. The germline gives CDR1 LNHDA, CDR2 SQIVND (reference sequence). CDR3 sequence reads: CASIGRGNTEAFF. The CDR3 nucleotides are TGTGCCAGTATCGGAAGGGGGAACACTGAAGCTTTCTTT.

The chain recombines TRBV19 with TRBJ1-5, with 9 bases fitting TRBD1. Germline values: CDR1 LNHDA, CDR2 SQIVND (reference sequence). The CDR3 is 13 amino acids. V shed 8 bases and J 7 bases; nucleotides not matched to a gene: 6. The CDR3: CASGQGRGQPQHF. The CDR3 coding sequence is TGTGCCAGTGGACAGGGGAGAGGGCAGCCCCAGCATTTT. The full variable domain, rest sourced from reference TRBV19 and TRBJ1-5, is DGGITQSPKYLFRKEGQNVTLSCEQNLNHDAMYWYRQDPGQGLRLIYYSQIVNDFQKGDIAEGYSVSREKKESFPLTVTSAQKNPTAFYLCASGQGRGQPQHFGDGTRLSIL.

This chain links TRBV18 with TRBJ1-4; tentatively, D is TRBD1 (5 bases). This CDR3 region has 15 residues. Germline V gives CDR1 KGHSH, CDR2 LQKENI. V dropped 5 bases and J dropped 6 bases, with 16 bases sitting between them. CDR3 DNA sequence: TGTGCCAGCTCATCCTCCAGGGAGGGAGATGAAAAACTGTTTTTT. It is translated as CASSSSREGDEKLFF.

This chain links TRBV5-1 with TRBJ1-6; TRBD1 might be the D (6 bases). Trimming cost V 2 bases and J 7 bases, with 7 bases left between them. Germline V gene lookup returns CDR1 SGHRS and CDR2 YFSETQ. The CDR3 is 13 amino acids. CDR3 region: CASSFGQNSPLHF. The CDR3 nucleotides are TGCGCCAGCAGCTTCGGACAGAATTCACCCCTCCACTTT. The complete variable domain, with remaining parts taken from reference TRBV5-1 and TRBJ1-6, reads KAGVTQTPRYLIKTRGQQVTLSCSPISGHRSVSWYQQTPGQGLQFLFEYFSETQRNKGNFPGRFSGRQFSNSRSEMNVSTLELGDSALYLCASSFGQNSPLHFGNGTRLTVT.